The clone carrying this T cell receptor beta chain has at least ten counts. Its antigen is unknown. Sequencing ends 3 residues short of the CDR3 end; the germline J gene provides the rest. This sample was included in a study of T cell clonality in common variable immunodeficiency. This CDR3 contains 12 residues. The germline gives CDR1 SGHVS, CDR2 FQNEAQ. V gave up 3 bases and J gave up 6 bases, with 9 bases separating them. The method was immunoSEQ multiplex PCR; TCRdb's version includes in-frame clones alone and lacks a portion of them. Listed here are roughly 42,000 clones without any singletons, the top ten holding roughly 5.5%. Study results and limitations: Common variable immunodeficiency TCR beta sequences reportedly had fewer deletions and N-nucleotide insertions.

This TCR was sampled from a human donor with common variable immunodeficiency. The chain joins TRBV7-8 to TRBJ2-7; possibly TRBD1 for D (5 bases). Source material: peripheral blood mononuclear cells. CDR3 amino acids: CASSFQGGEQYF. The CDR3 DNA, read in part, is TGTGCCAGCAGCTTTCAGGGTGGCGAG.